This is a list of T cell receptor beta chains from one sample in a study of early T cells in non-severe SARS-CoV-2 infection. TCRdb ran MiXCR on the 5' RACE reads and lists one entry per CDR3 protein. The table includes approximately 100,000 distinct CDR3 sequences, 13% to 15% detected once. Sequencing used whole blood. The origin of the receptors is an adult who was a healthcare worker with PCR-confirmed SARS-CoV-2 infection or an uninfected control (not recorded which). Each CDR3 is given without its conserved first and last residue. Fields, in order: V gene, J gene, CDR3 protein.

>TRBV7-3|TRBJ2-6
ASSLTPPASGANVLT
>TRBV7-9|TRBJ2-7
ASSIRTASYEQY
>TRBV9|TRBJ1-4
ASSPTGTGDREKLF
>TRBV18|TRBJ2-1
ASSNTGGSDNEQF
>TRBV28|TRBJ2-6
ASGVPGANVLT
>TRBV6-6|TRBJ1-1
ASSTPRGQGTEAF
>TRBV3-1|TRBJ2-3
ASTPLAGDTQY
>TRBV5-1|TRBJ2-7
ASSLSGMTYEQY
>TRBV28|TRBJ2-7
ASSFSYEQY
>TRBV28|TRBJ1-1
ASSRTGAEAF
>TRBV28|TRBJ1-5
ASTVDSSNQPQH
>TRBV12-3/TRBV12-4|TRBJ2-3
ASTDLRGATDTQY
>TRBV27|TRBJ1-2
ASSLSGQGSHYGYT
>TRBV11-2|TRBJ2-2
ASSLDGGFTGELF
>TRBV10-3|TRBJ2-7
AISPRDRASYEQY
>TRBV28|TRBJ1-3
ASSLGNTIY
>TRBV10-3|TRBJ2-2
ATGLTGELV
>TRBV7-2|TRBJ2-7
ASSPWTSGLYRKY
>TRBV24-1|TRBJ2-5
ATSVGQTQETQY
>TRBV20-1|TRBJ2-7
SASSGGRYSYEQY
>TRBV7-3|TRBJ2-2
ASSSPTGTGELF
>TRBV7-6|TRBJ1-4
ASSLSGQELF
>TRBV12-3/TRBV12-4|TRBJ2-5
ASSHPGAGAETQY
>TRBV11-2|TRBJ2-5
ASSLVYGGERETQY
>TRBV12-3/TRBV12-4|TRBJ1-5
ASSFGTDIRNQPQH
>TRBV7-2|TRBJ2-1
ASSVVTYGEQF
>TRBV3-1|TRBJ2-5
ASSQGLAVQETQY
>TRBV28|TRBJ2-5
ASSTSETQY
>TRBV7-2|TRBJ1-4
ASSFTGSAAEKLF
>TRBV5-1|TRBJ2-7
ASSSPISYEQY
>TRBV7-3|TRBJ1-1
ASSLLGTGGSEAF
>TRBV6-2/TRBV6-3|TRBJ1-1
ASSYAGRGDTEAF
>TRBV12-3/TRBV12-4|TRBJ2-6
ASRLMYGPGANVLT
>TRBV5-6|TRBJ1-1
ASSFRGTGGREAF
>TRBV7-6|TRBJ2-1
ASSLEPTGVYNEQF
>TRBV20-1|TRBJ2-1
SASSQGTEQF
>TRBV18|TRBJ1-2
ASSPPVGQFYGYT
>TRBV7-8|TRBJ2-1
ASSLMPAPEQF
>TRBV9|TRBJ1-2
ASSVGDLYGYT
>TRBV7-6|TRBJ2-1
ASSLAGPTTYNEQF
>TRBV11-1|TRBJ2-1
ASSLEGQPLYEQF
>TRBV5-1|TRBJ2-3
ASSPGGDTQY
>TRBV12-3/TRBV12-4|TRBJ2-7
ASSPGRGQY
>TRBV9|TRBJ1-1
ASSGGVFTEAF
>TRBV28|TRBJ2-2
ASSLSGQVGELF
>TRBV28|TRBJ1-6
ASSFRGAYNSPLH
>TRBV20-1|TRBJ1-3
SARPPIGSSGNTIY
>TRBV6-2/TRBV6-3|TRBJ1-6
ASRQASPLH
>TRBV5-1|TRBJ2-1
ASSLGTSGVDEQF
>TRBV5-1|TRBJ2-2
ASSPPITEGELF
>TRBV5-1|TRBJ2-1
ASSLELARGRSYNEQF
>TRBV3-1|TRBJ1-1
ASSQGGTGPMNTEAF
>TRBV29-1|TRBJ1-1
SVAGKMNTEAF
>TRBV19|TRBJ1-5
ASSIFWQNSNQPQH
>TRBV12-3/TRBV12-4|TRBJ1-5
ASSMTGGNQPQH
>TRBV5-4|TRBJ1-1
ASSLAGEAF
>TRBV9|TRBJ1-3
ASSVPPGNTIY
>TRBV7-6|TRBJ1-2
ASSLARATGDYGYT
>TRBV24-1|TRBJ2-2
ATSSPTGAITGELF
>TRBV7-3|TRBJ2-7
ASSLGGTSGGLPYEQY